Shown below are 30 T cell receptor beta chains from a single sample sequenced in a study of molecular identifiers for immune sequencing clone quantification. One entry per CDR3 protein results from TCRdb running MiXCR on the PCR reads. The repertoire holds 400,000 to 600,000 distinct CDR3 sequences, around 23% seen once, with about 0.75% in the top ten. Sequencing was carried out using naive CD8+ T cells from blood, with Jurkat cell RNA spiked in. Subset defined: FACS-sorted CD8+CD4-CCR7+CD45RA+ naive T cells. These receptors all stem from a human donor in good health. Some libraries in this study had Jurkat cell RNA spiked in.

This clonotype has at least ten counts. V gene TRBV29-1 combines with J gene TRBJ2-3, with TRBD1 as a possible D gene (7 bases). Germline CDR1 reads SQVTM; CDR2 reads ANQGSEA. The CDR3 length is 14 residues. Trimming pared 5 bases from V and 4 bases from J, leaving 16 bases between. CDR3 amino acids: CSVTGEVFADTQYF. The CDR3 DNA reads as TGCAGCGTTACAGGGGAGGTTTTCGCAGATACGCAGTATTTT.

CDR3 region: CASSPPGLSGAYEQYF. The CDR3 DNA follows: TGTGCCAGCTCACCACCTGGTCTTAGCGGTGCCTACGAGCAGTACTTC. V gene TRBV18 combines with J gene TRBJ2-7; perhaps TRBD2 as D (6 bases). The CDR3 is 16 amino acids. The V end was cut by 0 bases, the J end by 2 bases, with 14 bases between. Germline V gene sequence: CDR1 KGHSH, CDR2 LQKENI.

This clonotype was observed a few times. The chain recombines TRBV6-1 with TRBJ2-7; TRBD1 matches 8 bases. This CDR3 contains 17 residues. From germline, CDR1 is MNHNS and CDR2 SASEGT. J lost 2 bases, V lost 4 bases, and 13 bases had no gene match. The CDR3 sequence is CASSVRDRHLGTYEQYF. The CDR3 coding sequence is TGTGCCAGCAGTGTCCGGGACAGGCATCTAGGAACCTACGAGCAGTACTTC.

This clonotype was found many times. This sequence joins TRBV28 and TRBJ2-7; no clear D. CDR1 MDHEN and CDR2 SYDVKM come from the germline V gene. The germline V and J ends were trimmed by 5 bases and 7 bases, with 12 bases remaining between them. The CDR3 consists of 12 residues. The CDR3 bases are TGTGCCAGCAGTCCTCGGCCTAAGGAGCAGTACTTC. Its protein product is CASSPRPKEQYF.

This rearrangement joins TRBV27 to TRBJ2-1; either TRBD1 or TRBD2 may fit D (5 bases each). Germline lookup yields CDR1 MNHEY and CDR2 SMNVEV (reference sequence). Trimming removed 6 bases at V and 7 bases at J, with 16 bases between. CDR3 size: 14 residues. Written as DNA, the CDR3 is TGTGCCAGCAGCCCCGAGGGGAGTTTAAATGAGCAGTTCTTC. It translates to CASSPEGSLNEQFF.

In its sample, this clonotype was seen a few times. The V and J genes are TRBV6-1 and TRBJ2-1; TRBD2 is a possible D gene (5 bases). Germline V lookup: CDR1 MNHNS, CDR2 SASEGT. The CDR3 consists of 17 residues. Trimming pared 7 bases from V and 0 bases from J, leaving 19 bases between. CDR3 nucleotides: TGTGCCAGCAAAGATTGGCCTAGCATTAGCTCCTACAATGAGCAGTTCTTC. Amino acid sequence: CASKDWPSISSYNEQFF.

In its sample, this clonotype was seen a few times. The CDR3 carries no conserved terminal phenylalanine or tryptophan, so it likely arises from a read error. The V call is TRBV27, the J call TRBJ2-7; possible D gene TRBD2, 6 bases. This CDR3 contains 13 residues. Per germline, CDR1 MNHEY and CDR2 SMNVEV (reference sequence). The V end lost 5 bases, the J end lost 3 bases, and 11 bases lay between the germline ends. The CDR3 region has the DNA TGTGCCAGCAGTCGGACGGGAGACTACGAGCAGTACTCC. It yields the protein CASSRTGDYEQYS.

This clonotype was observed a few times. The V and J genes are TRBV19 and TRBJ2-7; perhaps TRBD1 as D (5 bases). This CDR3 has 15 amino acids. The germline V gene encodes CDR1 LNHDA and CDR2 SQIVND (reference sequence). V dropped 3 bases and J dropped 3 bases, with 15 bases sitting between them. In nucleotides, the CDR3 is TGTGCCAGTAGTATGGGAATAGGGGTAGACTACGAGCAGTACTTC. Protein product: CASSMGIGVDYEQYF.

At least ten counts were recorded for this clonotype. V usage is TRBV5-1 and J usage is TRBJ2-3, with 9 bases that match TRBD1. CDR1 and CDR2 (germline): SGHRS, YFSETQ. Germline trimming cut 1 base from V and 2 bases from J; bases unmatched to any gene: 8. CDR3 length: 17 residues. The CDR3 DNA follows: TGCGCCAGCAGCTTGAACCGACAGGGGGGCATCACAGATACGCAGTATTTT. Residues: CASSLNRQGGITDTQYF.

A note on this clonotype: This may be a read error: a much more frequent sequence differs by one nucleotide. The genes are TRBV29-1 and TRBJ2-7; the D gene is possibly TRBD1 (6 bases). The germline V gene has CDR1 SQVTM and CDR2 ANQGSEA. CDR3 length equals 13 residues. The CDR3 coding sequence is TGCAGCGTTGAAGGACAGGCTTCCTACAAGCAGTACTTC. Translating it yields CSVEGQASYKQYF.

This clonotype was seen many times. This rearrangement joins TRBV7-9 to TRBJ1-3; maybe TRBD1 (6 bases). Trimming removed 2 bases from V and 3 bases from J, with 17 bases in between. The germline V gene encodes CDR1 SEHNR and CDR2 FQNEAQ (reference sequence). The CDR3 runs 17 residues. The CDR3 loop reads CASSLPRQADFGNTIYF. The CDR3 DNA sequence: TGTGCCAGCAGCTTACCGAGACAGGCAGATTTTGGAAACACCATATATTTT.

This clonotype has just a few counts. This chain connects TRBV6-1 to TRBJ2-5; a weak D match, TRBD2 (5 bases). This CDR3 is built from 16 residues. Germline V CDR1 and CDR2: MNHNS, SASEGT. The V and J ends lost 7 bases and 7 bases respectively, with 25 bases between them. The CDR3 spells CASNSMDDISGGTQYF. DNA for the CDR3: TGTGCCAGCAACTCGATGGACGATATCAGCGGCGGGACCCAGTACTTC.

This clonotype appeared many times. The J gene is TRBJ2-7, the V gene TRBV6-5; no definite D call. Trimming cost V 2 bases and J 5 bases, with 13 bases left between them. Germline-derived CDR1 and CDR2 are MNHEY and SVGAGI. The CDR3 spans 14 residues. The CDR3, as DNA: TGTGCCAGCAGTTACACGGGTTCCAGGAACGAGCAGTACTTC. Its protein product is CASSYTGSRNEQYF.

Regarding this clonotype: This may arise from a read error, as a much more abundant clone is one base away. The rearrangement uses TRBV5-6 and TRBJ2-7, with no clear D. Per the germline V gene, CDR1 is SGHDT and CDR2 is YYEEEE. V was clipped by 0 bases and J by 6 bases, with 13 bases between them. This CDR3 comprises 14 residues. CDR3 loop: CASSLGRPSGEQYF. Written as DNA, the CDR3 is TGTGCCAGCAGCTTGGGGCGGCCGTCGGGCGAGCAGTACTTC.

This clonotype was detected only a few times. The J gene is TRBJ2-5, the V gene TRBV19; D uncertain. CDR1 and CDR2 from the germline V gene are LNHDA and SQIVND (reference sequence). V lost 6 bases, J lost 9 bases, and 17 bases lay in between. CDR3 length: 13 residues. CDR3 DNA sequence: TGTGCCAGTAGCCCCGGACCTGGTCTCGCCCAGTACTTC. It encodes CASSPGPGLAQYF. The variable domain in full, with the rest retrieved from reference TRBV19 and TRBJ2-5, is DGGITQSPKYLFRKEGQNVTLSCEQNLNHDAMYWYRQDPGQGLRLIYYSQIVNDFQKGDIAEGYSVSREKKESFPLTVTSAQKNPTAFYLCASSPGPGLAQYFGPGTRLLVL.

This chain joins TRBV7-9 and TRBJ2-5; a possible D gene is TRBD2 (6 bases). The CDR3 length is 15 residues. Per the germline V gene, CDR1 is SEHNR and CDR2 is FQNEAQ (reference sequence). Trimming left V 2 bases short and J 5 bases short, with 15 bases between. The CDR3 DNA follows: TGTGCCAGCAGCTTATTCGGAGGGACGGGGGAGACCCAGTACTTC. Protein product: CASSLFGGTGETQYF.

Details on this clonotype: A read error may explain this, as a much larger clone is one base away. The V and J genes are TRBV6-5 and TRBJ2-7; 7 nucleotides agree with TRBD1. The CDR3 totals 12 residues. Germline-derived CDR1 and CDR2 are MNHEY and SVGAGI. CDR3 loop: CAGRATGVEQYF. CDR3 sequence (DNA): TGTGCAGGCAGAGCAACAGGGGTTGAGCAGTACTTC.

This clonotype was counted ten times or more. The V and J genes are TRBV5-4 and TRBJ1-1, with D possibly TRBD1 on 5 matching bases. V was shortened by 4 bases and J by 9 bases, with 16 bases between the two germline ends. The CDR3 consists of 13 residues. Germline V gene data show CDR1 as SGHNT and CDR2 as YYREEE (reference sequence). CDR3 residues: CASSPTSGTQAFF. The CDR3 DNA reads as TGTGCCAGCAGCCCCACATCGGGGACCCAAGCTTTCTTT.

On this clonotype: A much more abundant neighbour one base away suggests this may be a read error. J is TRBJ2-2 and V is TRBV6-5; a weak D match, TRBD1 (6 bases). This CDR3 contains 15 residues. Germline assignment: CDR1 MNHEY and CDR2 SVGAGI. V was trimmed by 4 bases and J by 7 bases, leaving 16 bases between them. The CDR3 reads CASSLSWGRIGELFF. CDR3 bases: TGTGCCAGCAGTTTAAGCTGGGGGCGCATCGGGGAGCTGTTTTTT.

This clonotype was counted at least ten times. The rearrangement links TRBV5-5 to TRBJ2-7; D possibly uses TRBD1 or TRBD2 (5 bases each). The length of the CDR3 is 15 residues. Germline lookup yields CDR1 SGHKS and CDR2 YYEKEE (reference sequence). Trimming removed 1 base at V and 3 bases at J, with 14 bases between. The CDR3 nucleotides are TGTGCCAGCAGCTTGTTGCCGGGACCCGGCTACGAGCAGTACTTC. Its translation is CASSLLPGPGYEQYF.

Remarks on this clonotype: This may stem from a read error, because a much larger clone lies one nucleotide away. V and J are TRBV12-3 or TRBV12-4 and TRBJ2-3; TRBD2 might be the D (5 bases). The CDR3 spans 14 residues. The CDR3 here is CTSTPASTADTQYF. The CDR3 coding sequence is TGTACCAGCACCCCCGCTAGCACGGCAGATACGCAGTATTTT.

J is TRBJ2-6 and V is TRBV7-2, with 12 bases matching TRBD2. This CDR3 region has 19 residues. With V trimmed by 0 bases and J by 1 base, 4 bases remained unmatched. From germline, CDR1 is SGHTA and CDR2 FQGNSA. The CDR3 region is CASSLALTSGGSGANVLTF. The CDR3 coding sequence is TGTGCCAGCAGCTTAGCACTGACTAGCGGGGGATCTGGGGCCAACGTCCTGACTTTC.

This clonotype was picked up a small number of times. This CDR3 reads CAWSMTYEQYF. The CDR3 coding sequence is TGTGCCTGGAGTATGACCTACGAGCAGTACTTC. The chain carries TRBV30 and TRBJ2-7; D gene uncertain. V lost 2 bases to trimming and J lost 2 bases, with 4 bases between them. This CDR3 is 11 amino acids long. Germline loops: CDR1 GTSNPN, CDR2 SVGIG (reference sequence).

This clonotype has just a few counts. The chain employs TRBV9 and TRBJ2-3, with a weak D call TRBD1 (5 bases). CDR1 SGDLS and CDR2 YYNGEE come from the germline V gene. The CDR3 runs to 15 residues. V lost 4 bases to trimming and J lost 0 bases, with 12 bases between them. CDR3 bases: TGTGCCAGCAGCTCCTGGGGCGCTAGCACAGATACGCAGTATTTT. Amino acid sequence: CASSSWGASTDTQYF.

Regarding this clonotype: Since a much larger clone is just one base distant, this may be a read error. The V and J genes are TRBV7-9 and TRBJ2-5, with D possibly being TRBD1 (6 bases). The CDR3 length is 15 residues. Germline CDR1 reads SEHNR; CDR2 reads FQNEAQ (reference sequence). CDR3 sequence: CASRPAMGAQEAQYF. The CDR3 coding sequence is TGTGCCAGCAGACCGGCCATGGGGGCCCAAGAGGCCCAGTACTTC.

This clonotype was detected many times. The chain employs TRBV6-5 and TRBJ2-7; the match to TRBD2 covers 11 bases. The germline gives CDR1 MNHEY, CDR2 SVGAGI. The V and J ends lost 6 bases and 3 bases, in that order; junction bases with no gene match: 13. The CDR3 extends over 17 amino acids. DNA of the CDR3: TGTGCCAGCAGAACTTTCAATAGCGGGAGGGCCCACTACGAGCAGTACTTC. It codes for CASRTFNSGRAHYEQYF.

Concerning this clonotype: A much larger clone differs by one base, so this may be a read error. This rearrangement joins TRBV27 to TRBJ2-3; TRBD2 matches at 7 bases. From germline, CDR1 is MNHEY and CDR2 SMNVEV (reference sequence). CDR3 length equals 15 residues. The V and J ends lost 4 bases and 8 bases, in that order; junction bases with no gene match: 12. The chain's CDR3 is CASSSSSSGRGTQYF. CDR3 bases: TGTGCCAGCAGTTCGTCATCTAGCGGCCGCGGTACGCAGTATTTT.

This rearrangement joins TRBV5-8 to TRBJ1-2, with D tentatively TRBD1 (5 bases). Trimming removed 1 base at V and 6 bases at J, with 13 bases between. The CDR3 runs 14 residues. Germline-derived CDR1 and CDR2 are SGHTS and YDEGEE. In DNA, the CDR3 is TGTGCCAGCAGCTTGTACCAGGGTCTAGATGGCTACACCTTC. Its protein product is CASSLYQGLDGYTF.

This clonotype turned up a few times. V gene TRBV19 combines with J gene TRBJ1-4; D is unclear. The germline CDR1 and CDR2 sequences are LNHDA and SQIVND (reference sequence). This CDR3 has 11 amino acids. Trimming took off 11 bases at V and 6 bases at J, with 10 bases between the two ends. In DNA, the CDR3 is TGTGCCGTGGCAGGAGATGAAAAACTGTTTTTT. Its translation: CAVAGDEKLFF. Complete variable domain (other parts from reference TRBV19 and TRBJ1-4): DGGITQSPKYLFRKEGQNVTLSCEQNLNHDAMYWYRQDPGQGLRLIYYSQIVNDFQKGDIAEGYSVSREKKESFPLTVTSAQKNPTAFYLCAVAGDEKLFFGSGTQLSVL.

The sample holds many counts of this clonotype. CDR3: CASSQESVRSTDTQYF. DNA for the CDR3: TGCGCCAGCAGCCAAGAGTCCGTTAGAAGCACAGATACGCAGTATTTT. The chain has TRBV4-1 and TRBJ2-3; D is unresolved. The CDR3 spans 16 residues. V lost 0 bases to trimming and J lost 0 bases, with 10 bases between them. CDR1 and CDR2 (germline): MGHRA, YSYEKL.